Ten or more counts support the clone carrying this TCR beta chain. Germline lookup yields CDR1 MNHEY and CDR2 SMNVEV (reference sequence). The CDR3 has 14 residues. The V end lost 6 bases, the J end lost 0 bases, and 11 bases lay between the germline ends. This sample was included in a study of T cells in Graves' hyperthyroidism and ophthalmopathy. Regions amplified from RNA transcripts were the TCR beta CDR3 regions. In the first-round RT-PCR of the TCR CDR3, the HTBI primer set was used. TCRdb fed the multiplex PCR reads into MiXCR, producing one record per CDR3 protein. Of around 110,000 distinct CDR3 sequences detected, roughly 15% appear once; the ten largest clones hold less than 50%.

The receptor's source is a woman aged 45 to 65 with Graves' hyperthyroidism. The chain is built from TRBV27 and TRBJ1-1; D remains unclear. Sequenced input: blood. CDR3 loop: CASREQVMNTEAFF. The DNA for the CDR3 is TGTGCCAGCAGAGAGCAGGTAATGAACACTGAAGCTTTCTTT.